These T cell receptor beta chains were read from a single sample in a study of regulatory T cells in long-lasting Graves disease. TCRdb reanalysed the multiplex PCR reads using MiXCR and keeps one entry per CDR3 protein. This sample has 650,000 to 850,000 distinct CDR3 sequences; around 30% occur once, and the top ten carry roughly 41%. This specimen consisted of peripheral blood mononuclear cells (PBMCs), obtained when the disease was refractory, from a patient treated with antithyroid drugs. The receptors originated from a female donor with Graves disease. The CDR3 runs from the conserved cysteine through the conserved F or W. A D gene is named only where the DNA matches it firmly. Rows may omit the clone size; those that give it use once, few, many or a size class.

v_call	d_call	j_call	clone_size	cdr3_aa	cdr3_nt
TRBV7-2	TRBD1	TRBJ1-2	many	CASSPQGGYGYTF	TGTGCCAGCAGCCCCCAGGGGGGCTATGGCTACACCTTC
TRBV7-9	TRBD2	TRBJ2-5	.	CASSRGLAGGNETQYF	TGTGCCAGCAGCAGGGGACTAGCGGGAGGGAATGAGACCCAGTACTTC
TRBV6-5	.	TRBJ1-4	.	CASSYSGRWNEKLFF	TGTGCCAGCAGTTACTCGGGACGCTGGAATGAAAAACTGTTTTTT
TRBV5-1	TRBD1	TRBJ1-1	few	CASSGTGEGAPEAFF	TGCGCCAGCAGCGGGACAGGGGAGGGGGCTCCTGAAGCTTTCTTT
TRBV12-3/TRBV12-4	.	TRBJ1-4	.	CASSLETFDATNEKLFF	TGTGCCAGCAGTTTAGAGACATTCGATGCAACTAATGAAAAACTGTTTTTT
TRBV20-1	.	TRBJ1-5	.	CSARGGARSNQPQHF	TGCAGTGCTAGAGGTGGGGCAAGGAGCAATCAGCCCCAGCATTTT
TRBV5-8	.	TRBJ1-1	.	CASSFWSPLQDTEAFF	TGTGCCAGCAGCTTCTGGAGCCCGCTCCAAGACACTGAAGCTTTCTTT
TRBV5-1	.	TRBJ2-7	few	CASSYLGDRLSYEQYF	TGCGCCAGCAGCTACTTAGGGGACCGACTCTCCTACGAGCAGTACTTC
TRBV5-5	.	TRBJ2-6	.	CASSLSGVGANVLTF	TGTGCCAGCAGCTTGTCGGGGGTTGGGGCCAACGTCCTGACTTTC
TRBV2	.	TRBJ2-1	few	CASRSGAEQFF	TGTGCCAGCAGGTCAGGGGCTGAGCAGTTCTTC
TRBV7-2	TRBD1	TRBJ1-5	.	CASSGKTGGNQPQHF	TGTGCCAGCAGCGGTAAGACAGGGGGCAATCAGCCCCAGCATTTT
TRBV20-1	TRBD1	TRBJ2-4	.	CSAKGQELAKNIQYF	TGCAGTGCTAAGGGACAGGAGTTAGCCAAAAACATTCAGTACTTC
TRBV18	TRBD2	TRBJ2-5	.	CASSQTSGSYQETQYF	TGTGCCAGCTCGCAGACTAGCGGGAGTTACCAAGAGACCCAGTACTTC
TRBV27	.	TRBJ1-1	many	CASSLTAANTEAFF	TGTGCCAGCAGCCTGACAGCTGCGAACACTGAAGCTTTCTTT
TRBV2	TRBD2	TRBJ2-3	few	CASTRLAGGKDTQYF	TGTGCCAGCACCAGACTAGCGGGAGGGAAAGATACGCAGTATTTT